The TCR beta chain described here comes from a study of blood T cell repertoires in COVID-19. Germline CDR1 is SGHDN and CDR2 is FVKESK. The germline V and J ends were trimmed by 4 bases and 6 bases, with 10 bases remaining between them. CDR3 length: 13 amino acids. Per the authors' pipeline: Using reference gene primer amplification, nucleated cell counts were estimated. Profiling relied on immunoSEQ multiplex PCR, and the TCRdb table lists in-frame clones only, not all of them. V and J calls and clone size are as listed in that table; D and trimming were resolved from the DNA. The sample contains some 200,000 clones, about 80% of which appear only once.

The sequence derives from a woman older than 75 with COVID-19, enrolled during active disease. Sequenced sample: peripheral blood. The chain joins TRBV14 to TRBJ1-5; tentative D call: TRBD1 (5 bases). This CDR3 is CASSPGDGQPQHF. The CDR3 coding sequence is TGTGCCAGCAGCCCGGGGGACGGTCAGCCCCAGCATTTT.